A single sample is the source of the 3 T cell receptor beta chains below, sequenced in a study of spatial heterogeneity in lung cancer. Study-wide points: Tumor mutation counts were tracked by expanded intratumoral alpha and beta TCR counts.

Stated time point: sample taken at primary tumor resection. Their antigen targets remain unknown. In TCRdb, the 5' RACE reads were re-called with MiXCR into one record per CDR3 protein. The table has over 15,000 distinct CDR3 sequences, roughly 5.8% seen once. Source: lung tumor tissue, taken at surgery. These receptors were obtained from a female donor with early-stage non-small cell lung cancer.

This clonotype showed up many times. For a library built for alpha chains, this beta chain is a stray read; little rests on its size. The chain recombines TRBV10-3 with TRBJ2-5, with 14 bases that match TRBD2. CDR1 is ENHRY, CDR2 SYGVKD, per germline. J lost 4 bases, V lost 4 bases, and 11 bases had no gene match. The CDR3 is 18 amino acids. CDR3 residues: CAISGGTSGSLVGETQYF. CDR3 bases: TGTGCCATCAGTGGCGGGACTAGCGGGAGCCTCGTCGGAGAGACCCAGTACTTC.

This clonotype was seen ten or more times. This beta chain appears as a stray read in a library generated for alpha chains; its size is not informative. The rearrangement links TRBV3-1 to TRBJ1-5; 7 bases map to TRBD1. CDR1 and CDR2 from the germline V gene are LGHDT and YNNKEL (reference sequence). The junction had 3 bases not matched to a gene; V was cut back by 5 bases and J by 2 bases. The CDR3 is made up of 14 amino acids. CDR3 in DNA: TGTGCCAGCAGCGCCGGGACAGGCAATCAGCCCCAGCATTTT. Its translation is CASSAGTGNQPQHF.

This clonotype was counted many times. The library was designed around alpha chains, so this beta chain is a stray read whose abundance carries little weight. This chain links TRBV30 with TRBJ2-1; D not certain. The CDR3 covers 15 residues. From germline, CDR1 is GTSNPN and CDR2 SVGIG (reference sequence). The V end lost 0 bases, the J end lost 7 bases, and 16 bases lay between the germline ends. CDR3 amino acids: CAWSVRGVMVNEQFF. In DNA, the CDR3 is TGTGCCTGGAGTGTACGTGGGGTAATGGTAAATGAGCAGTTCTTC.